Listed below are T cell receptor beta chains from one sample, sequenced in a study of sequential checkpoint blockade in melanoma. Produced via immunoSEQ multiplex PCR; TCRdb's table is partial and in-frame only. The sample consists of around 9,100 clones, 70% to 80% of them appearing once. Sequences were derived from CD8+ T cells sorted from blood (inferred from file names), sampled from a patient given nivolumab and ipilimumab in sequence. The receptors originated from a human donor with melanoma. CDR3s include the opening cysteine and the closing phenylalanine or tryptophan. Fields, in order: CDR3 protein, CDR3 DNA, clone size, D gene, J gene, V gene. D genes are given only for firm matches. For some rows the clone size is stated as once, few or many, or as a class when expanded; others skip it.

cdr3_aa: CASSLQTNSYEQYF
cdr3_nt: TGTGCCAGCAGTCTACAGACAAACTCCTACGAGCAGTACTTC
clone_size: few
d_call: NA
j_call: TRBJ2-7
v_call: TRBV6-6

cdr3_aa: CASRLAGDTQYF
cdr3_nt: TGTGCCAGCCGACTAGCGGGAGATACGCAGTATTTT
clone_size: few
d_call: TRBD2
j_call: TRBJ2-3
v_call: TRBV7-2

cdr3_aa: CATKRLAGGDTGELFF
cdr3_nt: TGTGCCACCAAGCGGCTAGCGGGAGGCGACACCGGGGAGCTGTTTTTT
clone_size: NA
d_call: TRBD2
j_call: TRBJ2-2
v_call: TRBV15

cdr3_aa: CASSQEFRGNQPQHF
cdr3_nt: TGCGCCAGCAGCCAAGAGTTCAGGGGCAATCAGCCCCAGCATTTT
clone_size: NA
d_call: NA
j_call: TRBJ1-5
v_call: TRBV4-3

cdr3_aa: CASSPSGGNPPYEQYF
cdr3_nt: TGTGCCAGCTCTCCGTCTGGGGGGAATCCCCCCTACGAGCAGTACTTC
clone_size: NA
d_call: NA
j_call: TRBJ2-7
v_call: TRBV18

cdr3_aa: CASSQGESGWYEQYF
cdr3_nt: TGCGCCAGCAGCCAAGGGGAGAGCGGGTGGTACGAGCAGTACTTC
clone_size: once
d_call: NA
j_call: TRBJ2-7
v_call: TRBV4-3

cdr3_aa: CASTPTGTVTYEQYF
cdr3_nt: TGTGCCAGTACCCCGACAGGGACTGTTACCTACGAGCAGTACTTC
clone_size: NA
d_call: NA
j_call: TRBJ2-7
v_call: TRBV19

cdr3_aa: CASSVGGEVSEQYF
cdr3_nt: TGTGCCAGCAGCGTAGGGGGGGAGGTCAGCGAGCAGTACTTC
clone_size: few
d_call: NA
j_call: TRBJ2-7
v_call: TRBV9

cdr3_aa: CASSGEEDTGELFF
cdr3_nt: TGTGCCAGCTCGGGGGAGGAGGACACCGGGGAGCTGTTTTTT
clone_size: NA
d_call: NA
j_call: TRBJ2-2
v_call: TRBV6-4

cdr3_aa: CASSQGGGSSYEQYF
cdr3_nt: TGCGCCAGCAGCCAGGGTGGCGGGAGCTCCTACGAGCAGTACTTC
clone_size: NA
d_call: TRBD2
j_call: TRBJ2-7
v_call: TRBV4-1

cdr3_aa: CASSPLVRDTQYF
cdr3_nt: TGTGCCAGCAGCCCACTTGTCAGGGATACGCAGTATTTT
clone_size: NA
d_call: NA
j_call: TRBJ2-3
v_call: TRBV7-9

cdr3_aa: CATSSSTRFLPYNEQFF
cdr3_nt: TGTGCCACCAGCAGCTCCACTCGCTTCCTGCCCTACAATGAGCAGTTCTTC
clone_size: NA
d_call: NA
j_call: TRBJ2-1
v_call: TRBV15

cdr3_aa: CASSSRDSGGSPLHF
cdr3_nt: TGTGCCAGCAGTTCCCGGGACAGTGGTGGGTCACCCCTCCACTTT
clone_size: NA
d_call: TRBD1
j_call: TRBJ1-6
v_call: TRBV27

cdr3_aa: CASTQEGGGSIYEQYF
cdr3_nt: TGCGCCAGCACCCAAGAGGGAGGGGGATCAATCTACGAGCAGTACTTC
clone_size: NA
d_call: NA
j_call: TRBJ2-7
v_call: TRBV4-3

cdr3_aa: CASSIGLAGGYEQYF
cdr3_nt: TGTGCCAGTAGTATCGGGCTAGCGGGAGGCTACGAGCAGTACTTC
clone_size: NA
d_call: TRBD2
j_call: TRBJ2-7
v_call: TRBV19

cdr3_aa: CASSDSGGGRNEQFF
cdr3_nt: TGTGCCAGCAGTGACTCTGGGGGGGGTAGAAATGAGCAGTTCTTC
clone_size: NA
d_call: TRBD2
j_call: TRBJ2-1
v_call: TRBV6-4

cdr3_aa: CASSQDRGMEQFF
cdr3_nt: TGCGCCAGCAGCCAAGATCGGGGGATGGAGCAGTTCTTC
clone_size: NA
d_call: NA
j_call: TRBJ2-1
v_call: TRBV4-1

cdr3_aa: CASSMGHRPTEAFF
cdr3_nt: TGTGCCAGTAGTATGGGACACCGCCCCACTGAAGCTTTCTTT
clone_size: NA
d_call: NA
j_call: TRBJ1-1
v_call: TRBV19

cdr3_aa: CASSIGQGVSTDTQYF
cdr3_nt: TGTGCCAGTAGTATAGGACAGGGTGTAAGCACAGATACGCAGTATTTT
clone_size: NA
d_call: TRBD1
j_call: TRBJ2-3
v_call: TRBV19

cdr3_aa: CASSQENAGTVSSPLHF
cdr3_nt: TGTGCCAGCAGCCAAGAGAATGCCGGGACAGTGTCTTCACCCCTCCACTTT
clone_size: NA
d_call: TRBD1
j_call: TRBJ1-6
v_call: TRBV4-2

cdr3_aa: CASSSSRDRSYNEQFF
cdr3_nt: TGCGCCAGCAGCTCGTCCCGGGACAGAAGTTACAATGAGCAGTTCTTC
clone_size: NA
d_call: TRBD1
j_call: TRBJ2-1
v_call: TRBV4-3

cdr3_aa: CASSSGTDSTDTQYF
cdr3_nt: TGTGCCAGCAGCTCCGGGACAGATAGCACAGATACGCAGTATTTT
clone_size: NA
d_call: TRBD1
j_call: TRBJ2-3
v_call: TRBV5-4

cdr3_aa: CASSQLARKTGELFF
cdr3_nt: TGTGCCAGCAGTCAACTAGCGAGGAAGACCGGGGAGCTGTTTTTT
clone_size: NA
d_call: TRBD2
j_call: TRBJ2-2
v_call: TRBV6-5

cdr3_aa: CASSVFGVGEVADTQYF
cdr3_nt: TGTGCCAGCAGCGTATTTGGTGTCGGTGAAGTAGCAGATACGCAGTATTTT
clone_size: once
d_call: NA
j_call: TRBJ2-3
v_call: TRBV9

cdr3_aa: CAREGEGNQPQHF
cdr3_nt: TGCGCCAGAGAGGGTGAAGGCAATCAGCCCCAGCATTTT
clone_size: NA
d_call: NA
j_call: TRBJ1-5
v_call: TRBV10-1

cdr3_aa: CASSDPGTGFEQFF
cdr3_nt: TGTGCCAGCAGCGATCCCGGGACAGGGTTTGAGCAGTTCTTC
clone_size: few
d_call: TRBD1
j_call: TRBJ2-1
v_call: TRBV9

cdr3_aa: CASSFVTGNEQFF
cdr3_nt: TGTGCCAGCAGCTTTGTCACAGGCAATGAGCAGTTCTTC
clone_size: NA
d_call: NA
j_call: TRBJ2-1
v_call: TRBV7-2

cdr3_aa: CASSSTGEGSDGYTF
cdr3_nt: TGTGCCAGCAGCTCGACAGGGGAAGGATCGGATGGCTACACCTTC
clone_size: NA
d_call: TRBD1
j_call: TRBJ1-2
v_call: TRBV5-4

cdr3_aa: CASSFISGSSYNEQFF
cdr3_nt: TGTGCCAGCAGCTTTATTTCCGGGAGCTCCTACAATGAGCAGTTCTTC
clone_size: once
d_call: NA
j_call: TRBJ2-1
v_call: TRBV7-2

cdr3_aa: CASSLGQVDSNQPQHF
cdr3_nt: TGTGCCAGCAGCCTGGGACAGGTAGATAGCAATCAGCCCCAGCATTTT
clone_size: NA
d_call: TRBD1
j_call: TRBJ1-5
v_call: TRBV7-9